The entry that follows covers one T cell receptor beta chain sequence. Trimming removed 3 bases from V and 4 bases from J; junction bases left unmatched: 8. This CDR3 has 15 residues. Per the germline V gene, CDR1 is LNHDA and CDR2 is SQIVND (reference sequence). The sample comes from a study of blood T cell repertoires in COVID-19. Study summary: Samples representing acute and convalescent COVID-19 were sourced from the United States, Italy and Spain. Sample material is recorded as cDNA or gDNA derived from T cells, B-cell-depleted T cells, or PBMCs.

Per the study methods: Estimation of nucleated cell counts relied on the amplification of reference gene primers. Libraries were prepared by immunoSEQ multiplex PCR; TCRdb keeps only in-frame clonotypes and omits some of them. The DNA was the basis for D and trimming; V, J and clone size are from that table. The table shows 180,000 or so clones, with roughly four fifths occurring only once. Clinical histories supplied by participants themselves formed the basis of cohort assignment. The sequenced sample consisted of PBMCs or T cells enriched from blood (not recorded which). V usage is TRBV19 and J usage is TRBJ1-1, with 7 bases aligning to TRBD1. This receptor was taken from a man aged 50-60 years who had recovered from COVID-19. The CDR3 nucleotides are TGTGCCAGTAGTATCTATAGGGGGCCGGGCACTGAAGCTTTCTTT. The encoded protein is CASSIYRGPGTEAFF. Supplemented by reference TRBV19 and TRBJ1-1, the full variable domain reads DGGITQSPKYLFRKEGQNVTLSCEQNLNHDAMYWYRQDPGQGLRLIYYSQIVNDFQKGDIAEGYSVSREKKESFPLTVTSAQKNPTAFYLCASSIYRGPGTEAFFGQGTRLTVV.